This T cell receptor (beta chain) was profiled in a study of CD8 T cells in Susac syndrome. General study findings and limits: Where Susac syndrome CD4+ T cell repertoires were concerned, no clonal expansion was evident.

RNA amounts of about 0.45 to 1 ug underwent reverse transcription with random hexamers. Amplification of TCR beta CDR3 spanned 54 Vbeta and 13 Jbeta via immunoSEQ multiplex PCR. In TCRdb, the immunoSEQ multiplex PCR reads were re-called with MiXCR into one record per CDR3 protein. The sample holds under 200,000 distinct CDR3 sequences, 85% to 95% seen once. The CDR3 is 14 residues long. The V end was cut by 4 bases, the J end by 5 bases, with 15 bases between. Germline loops: CDR1 SGHRS, CDR2 YFSETQ. Notes on this clonotype: Its specificity is not known.

This sequence was found in a human donor with Susac syndrome. V gene TRBV5-1 combines with J gene TRBJ2-5; possible D gene TRBD1, 5 bases. Sequencing used CD4+ T cells from PBMCs. The CDR3 region has the DNA TGCGCCAGCAGCACGACAGACCCCCATGAGACCCAGTACTTC. This sequence encodes CASSTTDPHETQYF.